This passage covers 11 T cell receptor beta chains from one sample sequenced in a study of blood T cell repertoires in COVID-19 (dated by TCRdb to 2018 to 2021). The method was the immunoSEQ multiplex PCR assay. The table comes from immuneACCESS by way of TCRdb, which keeps in-frame sequences with V and J called. Part of the clones is missing from these tables; in studies checked, under half for an unresolved V gene and the rest for unknown reasons. The sample records 250,000 or so clones, approximately 90% of which are singletons. The ten largest clones capture 2% to 3% of the sample. What was sequenced was peripheral blood. The source of these receptors is a young man with COVID-19, enrolled during active disease.

The V and J genes are TRBV4-1 and TRBJ1-1; D unresolved. V was shortened by 0 bases and J by 5 bases, with 19 bases between the two germline ends. Germline V gene data show CDR1 as MGHRA and CDR2 as YSYEKL. This CDR3 spans 17 amino acids. Here the CDR3 DNA reads TGCGCCAGCAGCCAAGAAGTGGGCAGGCCAGGTCGGACTGAAGCTTTCTTT. Translation gives CASSQEVGRPGRTEAFF.

Here the CDR3 reads CASSPLGTENEQFF. The DNA of the CDR3 is TGTGCCAGCTCCCCCTTAGGGACAGAGAATGAGCAGTTCTTC. The rearrangement joins TRBV18 to TRBJ2-1; 7 positions agree with TRBD1. This CDR3 has 14 amino acids. The V and J ends lost 6 bases and 7 bases, in that order; junction bases with no gene match: 9. The germline V gene has CDR1 KGHSH and CDR2 LQKENI.

The rearrangement uses TRBV10-3 and TRBJ1-1; 11 positions agree with TRBD1. This CDR3 is 15 amino acids long. The junction had 4 bases not matched to a gene; V was cut back by 3 bases and J by 4 bases. From germline, CDR1 is ENHRY and CDR2 SYGVKD. CDR3: CAISEYGQGATEAFF. The CDR3 coding sequence is TGTGCCATCAGTGAATACGGACAGGGGGCCACTGAAGCTTTCTTT.

The chain couples TRBV5-6 to TRBJ2-5; tentatively, D is TRBD2 (5 bases). Between the trimmed V and J ends, which lost 3 bases and 4 bases, there was a span of 25 bases. CDR1 is SGHDT and CDR2 is YYEEEE in the germline V gene. This CDR3 spans 18 amino acids. CDR3 residues: CASSSLYLSGHGGETQYF. The CDR3, as DNA: TGTGCCAGCAGCTCCCTATACTTAAGCGGCCACGGTGGAGAGACCCAGTACTTC.

This clone was seen only a few times. J is TRBJ1-2 and V is TRBV7-2; TRBD1 agrees at 8 bases. This CDR3 spans 15 amino acids. The V gene's germline CDR1 is SGHTA and CDR2 FQGNSA. With V trimmed by 2 bases and J by 2 bases, 4 bases remained unmatched. The DNA of the CDR3 is TGTGCCAGCAGCTTATACAGGGGGGCGAACTATGGCTACACCTTC. Its translation is CASSLYRGANYGYTF.

Of note for this clone: This CDR3 is also generated by other DNA sequences in the sample. V usage is TRBV30 and J usage is TRBJ1-4; 7 nucleotides line up with TRBD1. Trimming removed 0 bases from V and 4 bases from J; junction bases left unmatched: 2. CDR3 length equals 14 residues. The germline CDR1 and CDR2 sequences are GTSNPN and SVGIG (reference sequence). The CDR3, as DNA: TGTGCCTGGAGTGTAGGGGGCAGTAATGAAAAACTGTTTTTT. Translation gives CAWSVGGSNEKLFF.

This clone was seen a few times. The V and J genes are TRBV4-3 and TRBJ2-5, with 11 bases that match TRBD2. The CDR3 consists of 17 residues. Germline V CDR1 and CDR2: LGHNA, YSLEER. V was pared by 4 bases and J by 5 bases, with 12 bases of the junction left unmatched. In DNA form, the CDR3 reads TGCGCCAGCAGCCGCTCCCGCCCCGGGACTAGCGGTGAGACCCAGTACTTC. Encoded protein: CASSRSRPGTSGETQYF.

V and J are TRBV13 and TRBJ1-2; 9 bases match TRBD1. This CDR3 region has 16 residues. V was pared by 6 bases and J by 7 bases, with 15 bases of the junction left unmatched. Germline V CDR1 and CDR2: PRHDT, FYEKMQ (reference sequence). The CDR3 sequence: CASRPQLTGGVRGYTF. DNA of the CDR3: TGTGCCAGCAGACCTCAACTAACAGGGGGCGTACGTGGCTACACCTTC.

This clone was observed once. The rearrangement joins TRBV27 to TRBJ1-2; weak D call: TRBD1 (6 bases). The CDR3 length is 15 residues. Per germline, CDR1 MNHEY and CDR2 SMNVEV (reference sequence). V lost 5 bases and J 0 bases, leaving 13 bases between the germline ends. CDR3 nucleotides: TGTGCCAGCAGTACAGGGACACCGCCTAACTATGGCTACACCTTC. Its translation: CASSTGTPPNYGYTF.

V gene TRBV5-8 combines with J gene TRBJ2-4; D gene uncertain. V was pared by 3 bases and J by 0 bases, with 7 bases between. Per the germline V gene, CDR1 is SGHTS and CDR2 is YDEGEE. CDR3 length: 14 amino acids. Here the CDR3 DNA reads TGTGCCAGCAGCTCGAGAGTAGCCAAAAACATTCAGTACTTC. Its translation is CASSSRVAKNIQYF. Filled out from reference TRBV5-8 and TRBJ2-4, the complete variable domain reads EAGVTQSPTHLIKTRGQQATLRCSPISGHTSVYWYQQALGLGLQFLLWYDEGEERNRGNFPPRFSGRQFPNYSSELNVNALELEDSALYLCASSSRVAKNIQYFGAGTRLSVL.

This clone has a handful of counts. The chain recombines TRBV10-1 with TRBJ2-7; TRBD2 aligns across 11 bases. This CDR3 region has 15 residues. V was pared by 6 bases and J by 5 bases, with 9 bases of the junction left unmatched. Germline CDR1 is WNHNN and CDR2 is SYGVQD (reference sequence). The CDR3 region is CASSHTSGRGHEQYF. The CDR3 DNA reads as TGCGCCAGCAGCCATACTAGCGGGAGAGGTCACGAGCAGTACTTC.